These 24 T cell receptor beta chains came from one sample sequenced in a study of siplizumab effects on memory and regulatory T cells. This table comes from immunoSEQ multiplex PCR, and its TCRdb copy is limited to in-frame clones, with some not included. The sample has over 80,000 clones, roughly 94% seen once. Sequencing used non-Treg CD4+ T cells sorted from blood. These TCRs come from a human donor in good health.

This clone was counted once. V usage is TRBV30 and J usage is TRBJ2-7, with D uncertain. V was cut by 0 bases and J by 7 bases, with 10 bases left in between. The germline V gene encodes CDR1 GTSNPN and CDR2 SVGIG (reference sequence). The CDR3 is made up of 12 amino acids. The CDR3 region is CAWSVRGAEQYF. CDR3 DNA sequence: TGTGCCTGGAGTGTACGAGGAGCGGAGCAGTACTTC.

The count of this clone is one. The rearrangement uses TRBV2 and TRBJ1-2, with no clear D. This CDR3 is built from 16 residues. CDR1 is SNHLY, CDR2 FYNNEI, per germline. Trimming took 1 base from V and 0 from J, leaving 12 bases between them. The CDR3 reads CASSEDLWSSNYGYTF. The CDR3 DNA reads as TGTGCCAGCAGTGAAGATTTATGGTCCTCTAACTATGGCTACACCTTC.

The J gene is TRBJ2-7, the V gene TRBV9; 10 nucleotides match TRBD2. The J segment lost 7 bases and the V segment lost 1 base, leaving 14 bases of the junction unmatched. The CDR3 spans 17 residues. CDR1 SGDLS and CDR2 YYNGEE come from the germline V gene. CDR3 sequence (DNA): TGTGCCAGCAGCGTATCCGGGAGGGGGACTAGCGTAATAGAGCAGTACTTC. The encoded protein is CASSVSGRGTSVIEQYF.

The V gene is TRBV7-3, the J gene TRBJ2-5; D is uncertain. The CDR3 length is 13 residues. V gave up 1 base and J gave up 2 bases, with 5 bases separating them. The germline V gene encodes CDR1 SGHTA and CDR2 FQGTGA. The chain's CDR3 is CASSLIRQETQYF. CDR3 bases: TGTGCCAGCAGCTTAATTAGACAAGAGACCCAGTACTTC. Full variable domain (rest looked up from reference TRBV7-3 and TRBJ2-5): GAGVSQTPSNKVTEKGKYVELRCDPISGHTALYWYRQSLGQGPEFLIYFQGTGAADDSGLPNDRFFAVRPEGSVSTLKIQRTERGDSAVYLCASSLIRQETQYFGPGTRLLVL.

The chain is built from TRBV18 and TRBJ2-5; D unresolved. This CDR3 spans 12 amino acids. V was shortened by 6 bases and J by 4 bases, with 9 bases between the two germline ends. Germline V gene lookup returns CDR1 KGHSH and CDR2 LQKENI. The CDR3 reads CASSRTGETQYF. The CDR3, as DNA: TGTGCCAGCTCGAGGACGGGAGAGACCCAGTACTTC.

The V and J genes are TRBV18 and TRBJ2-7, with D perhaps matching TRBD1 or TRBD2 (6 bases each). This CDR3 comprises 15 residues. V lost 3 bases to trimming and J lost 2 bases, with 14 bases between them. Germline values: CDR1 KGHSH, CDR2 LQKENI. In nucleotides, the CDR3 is TGTGCCAGCTCACCCGAGACAGGACTACCCTACGAGCAGTACTTC. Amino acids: CASSPETGLPYEQYF.

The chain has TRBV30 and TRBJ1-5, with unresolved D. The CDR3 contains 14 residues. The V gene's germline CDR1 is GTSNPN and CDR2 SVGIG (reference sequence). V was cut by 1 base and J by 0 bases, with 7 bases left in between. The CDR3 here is CAWSAFISNQPQHF. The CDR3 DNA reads TGTGCCTGGAGTGCCTTCATTAGCAATCAGCCCCAGCATTTT.

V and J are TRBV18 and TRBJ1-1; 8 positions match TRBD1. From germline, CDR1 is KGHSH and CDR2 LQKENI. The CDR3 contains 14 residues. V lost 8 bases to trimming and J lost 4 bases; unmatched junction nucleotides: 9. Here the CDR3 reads CASGTDRGGTEAFF. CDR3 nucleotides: TGTGCCAGCGGAACCGACAGGGGAGGCACTGAAGCTTTCTTT.

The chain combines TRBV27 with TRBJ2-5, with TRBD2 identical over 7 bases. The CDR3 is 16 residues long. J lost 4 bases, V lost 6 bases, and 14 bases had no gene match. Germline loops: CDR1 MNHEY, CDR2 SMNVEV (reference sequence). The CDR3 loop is CASRAWGSGGRETQYF. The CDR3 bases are TGTGCCAGCAGGGCGTGGGGGTCGGGAGGTCGAGAGACCCAGTACTTC.

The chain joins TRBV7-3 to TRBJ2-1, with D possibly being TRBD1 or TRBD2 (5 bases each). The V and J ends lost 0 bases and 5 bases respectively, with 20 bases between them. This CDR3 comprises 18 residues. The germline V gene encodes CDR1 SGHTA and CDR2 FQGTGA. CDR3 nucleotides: TGTGCCAGCAGCTTAACCAGCAGATCCGGGACCCCTCACAATGAGCAGTTCTTC. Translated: CASSLTSRSGTPHNEQFF.

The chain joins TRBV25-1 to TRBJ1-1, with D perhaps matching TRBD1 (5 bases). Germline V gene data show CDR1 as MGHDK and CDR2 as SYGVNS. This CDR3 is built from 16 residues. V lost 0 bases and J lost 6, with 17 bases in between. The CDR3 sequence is CASSEYKQGELSEAFF. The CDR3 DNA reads TGTGCCAGCAGTGAATATAAGCAGGGAGAATTATCTGAAGCTTTCTTT.

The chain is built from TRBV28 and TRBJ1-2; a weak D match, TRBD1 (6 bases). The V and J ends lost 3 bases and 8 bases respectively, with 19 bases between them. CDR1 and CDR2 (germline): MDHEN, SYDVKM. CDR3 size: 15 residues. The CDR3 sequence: CASSFADQGLKGYTF. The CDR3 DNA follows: TGTGCCAGCAGTTTCGCAGACCAGGGGCTCAAGGGCTACACCTTC.

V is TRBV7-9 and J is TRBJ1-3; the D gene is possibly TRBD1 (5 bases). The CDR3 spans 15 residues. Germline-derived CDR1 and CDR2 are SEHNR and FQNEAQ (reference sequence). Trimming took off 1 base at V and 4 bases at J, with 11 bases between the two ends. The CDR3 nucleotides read TGTGCCAGCAGCTTAGGGGGGGAAGAAGGAAACACCATATATTTT. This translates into CASSLGGEEGNTIYF. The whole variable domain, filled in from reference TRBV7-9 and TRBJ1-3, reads DTGVSQNPRHKITKRGQNVTFRCDPISEHNRLYWYRQTLGQGPEFLTYFQNEAQLEKSRLLSDRFSAERPKGSFSTLEIQRTEQGDSAMYLCASSLGGEEGNTIYFGEGSWLTVV.

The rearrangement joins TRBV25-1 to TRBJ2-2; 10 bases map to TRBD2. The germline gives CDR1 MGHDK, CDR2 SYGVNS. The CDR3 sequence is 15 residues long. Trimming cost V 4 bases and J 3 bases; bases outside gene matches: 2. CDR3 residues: CASSVLAGDTGELFF. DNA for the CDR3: TGTGCCAGCAGTGTTCTAGCGGGAGACACCGGGGAGCTGTTTTTT.

The CDR3 loop is CASSSQGNIQYF. The CDR3 DNA follows: TGTGCCAGCAGTTCTCAGGGAAACATTCAGTACTTC. The chain carries TRBV2 and TRBJ2-4, with D perhaps matching TRBD1 (5 bases). Trimming took off 5 bases at V and 6 bases at J, with 8 bases between the two ends. Per the germline V gene, CDR1 is SNHLY and CDR2 is FYNNEI. This CDR3 is built from 12 residues. The variable domain in full, with the rest retrieved from reference TRBV2 and TRBJ2-4, is EPEVTQTPSHQVTQMGQEVILRCVPISNHLYFYWYRQILGQKVEFLVSFYNNEISEKSEIFDDQFSVERPDGSNFTLKIRSTKLEDSAMYFCASSSQGNIQYFGAGTRLSVL.

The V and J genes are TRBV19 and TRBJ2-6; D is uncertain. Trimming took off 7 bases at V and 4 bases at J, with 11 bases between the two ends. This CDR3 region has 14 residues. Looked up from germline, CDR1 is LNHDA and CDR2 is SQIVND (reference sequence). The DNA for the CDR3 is TGTGCCAGTACAGAGTTCTTCGGGGCCAACGTCCTGACTTTC. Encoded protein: CASTEFFGANVLTF. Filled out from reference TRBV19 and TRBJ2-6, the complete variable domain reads DGGITQSPKYLFRKEGQNVTLSCEQNLNHDAMYWYRQDPGQGLRLIYYSQIVNDFQKGDIAEGYSVSREKKESFPLTVTSAQKNPTAFYLCASTEFFGANVLTFGAGSRLTVL.

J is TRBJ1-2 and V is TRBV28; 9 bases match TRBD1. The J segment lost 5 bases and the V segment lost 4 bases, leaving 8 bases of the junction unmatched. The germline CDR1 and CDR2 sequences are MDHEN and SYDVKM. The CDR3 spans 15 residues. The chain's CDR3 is CASSSGTGFWYGYTF. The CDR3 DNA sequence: TGTGCCAGCAGTTCCGGGACAGGGTTTTGGTATGGCTACACCTTC.

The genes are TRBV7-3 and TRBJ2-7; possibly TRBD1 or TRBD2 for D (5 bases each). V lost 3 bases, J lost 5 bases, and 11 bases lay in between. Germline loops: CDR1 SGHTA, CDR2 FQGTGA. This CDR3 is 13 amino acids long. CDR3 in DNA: TGTGCCAGCAGCTTGAGGGGTTCCCACGAGCAGTACTTC. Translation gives CASSLRGSHEQYF.

The DNA for the CDR3 is TGTGCCAGCAGTCGACAGGACTCTGGAAACACCATATATTTT. Its protein is CASSRQDSGNTIYF. V usage is TRBV5-6 and J usage is TRBJ1-3; a weak D match, TRBD1 (6 bases). V lost 5 bases and J 0 bases, leaving 9 bases between the germline ends. CDR1 and CDR2 (germline): SGHDT, YYEEEE. The length of the CDR3 is 14 residues.

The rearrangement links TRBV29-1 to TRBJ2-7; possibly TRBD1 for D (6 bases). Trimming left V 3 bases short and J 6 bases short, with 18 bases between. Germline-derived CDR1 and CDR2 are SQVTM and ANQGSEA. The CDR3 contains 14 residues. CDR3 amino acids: CSVEVQGVRSEQYF. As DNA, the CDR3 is TGCAGCGTTGAGGTACAGGGAGTTCGTAGCGAGCAGTACTTC.

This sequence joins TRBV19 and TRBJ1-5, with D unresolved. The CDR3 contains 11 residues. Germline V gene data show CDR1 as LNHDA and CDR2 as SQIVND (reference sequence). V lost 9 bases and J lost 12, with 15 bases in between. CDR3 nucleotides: TGTGCCAGCTCGATGGCCTCCGTCCAGCATTTT. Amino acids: CASSMASVQHF.

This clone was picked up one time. The CDR3 nucleotides read TGCGCCAGCAGCCAAGATGTCAGCTCCTCTGGAAACACCATATATTTT. Translated, it gives CASSQDVSSSGNTIYF. The V call is TRBV4-1, the J call TRBJ1-3; D remains unclear. Per germline, CDR1 MGHRA and CDR2 YSYEKL. The CDR3 has 16 amino acids. V lost 0 bases to trimming and J lost 0 bases, with 9 bases between them.

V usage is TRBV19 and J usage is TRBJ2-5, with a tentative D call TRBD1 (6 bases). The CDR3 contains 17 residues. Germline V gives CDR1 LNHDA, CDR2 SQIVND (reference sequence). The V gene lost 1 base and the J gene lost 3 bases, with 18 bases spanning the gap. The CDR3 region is CASSIGLADRRKETQYF. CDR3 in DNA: TGTGCCAGTAGTATAGGTCTGGCGGACAGAAGAAAAGAGACCCAGTACTTC.

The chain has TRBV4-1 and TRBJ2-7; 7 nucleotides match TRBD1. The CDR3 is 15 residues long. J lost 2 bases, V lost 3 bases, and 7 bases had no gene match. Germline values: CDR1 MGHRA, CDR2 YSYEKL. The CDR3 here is CASSQQTGIPYEQYF. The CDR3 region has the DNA TGCGCCAGCAGCCAGCAGACAGGGATACCCTACGAGCAGTACTTC.